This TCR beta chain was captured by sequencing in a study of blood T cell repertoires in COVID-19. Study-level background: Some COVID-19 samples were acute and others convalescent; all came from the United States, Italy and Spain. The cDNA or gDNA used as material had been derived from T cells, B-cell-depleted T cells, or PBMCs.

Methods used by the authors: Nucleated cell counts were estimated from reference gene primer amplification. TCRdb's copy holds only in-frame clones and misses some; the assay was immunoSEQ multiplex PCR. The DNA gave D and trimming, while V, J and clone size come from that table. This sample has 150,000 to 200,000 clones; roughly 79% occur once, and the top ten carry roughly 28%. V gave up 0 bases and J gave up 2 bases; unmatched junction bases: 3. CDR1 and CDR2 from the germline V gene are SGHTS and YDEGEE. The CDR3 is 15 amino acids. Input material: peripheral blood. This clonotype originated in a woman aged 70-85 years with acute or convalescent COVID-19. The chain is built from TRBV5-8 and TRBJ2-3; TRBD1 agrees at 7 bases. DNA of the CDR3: TGTGCCAGCAGCTTGGAGGGGGCGCCCACAGATACGCAGTATTTT. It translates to CASSLEGAPTDTQYF.